This T cell receptor beta chain was found in a study of T cell responses to AZD1222 COVID-19 vaccine (dated by TCRdb to the early 2020s). With regard to the full study: A total of 233 trial participants underwent TCR sequencing, of whom 200 to 220 had received two doses of AZD1222 and about 25 had received two doses of the MenACWY control vaccine. Enrollment into the trials was organized by age into subgroups of 18-55, 56-69 and 70-plus years, and those subgroups contained roughly 160, 29 and 62 TCR-sequenced participants, respectively.

Of note for this clone: Its binding antigen is unknown. No base quality information exists; no much larger clone differs at one position.

This sample's time point label indicates: baseline before first vaccination. Per the publication, the treatment or condition label means: meningococcal conjugate vaccine given as trial control. Samples from vaccinated people were obtained from the UK trials COV001 and COV002, which included a single-blind randomized controlled phase 2/3 trial of AZD1222 (ChAdOx1 nCoV-19) in healthy adults. Trial participant PBMC samples were collected at day 0 and day 28 after the second dose for TCRbeta chain sequencing. The CDR3, cysteine through phenylalanine, is 15 amino acids long. CDR3 DNA only is kept here, 45 bases in frame from base 1. CDR1 and CDR2, looked up from the germline V gene (reference sequence), are LGHDT and YNNKEL. Trimming at the junction amounts to 1 base on V and 3 bases on J, and the germline ends lie 9 bases apart. The CDR3 regions of human TCRbeta chains were analyzed by immunosequencing. The authors processed their data as follows. TCRs in the repertoires were matched against a reference library of SARS-CoV-2-specific TCRs that had been generated with the MIRA antigen-specificity platform. Breadth meant the fraction of unique TCRs that were SARS-CoV-2-associated, whereas depth meant the fraction of total T cells that were SARS-CoV-2-associated. Using the MIRA data, each spike-specific TCR was mapped to the spike region that the TCR reacts to and placed in a CD4 or CD8 class. Log10-transformed breadth and depth values were compared by one-way ANOVA with Sidak's multiple comparisons tests. TCRdb limited this immuneACCESS table to in-frame rearrangements with V and J called. A share of clones is missing; checked studies link under half to unresolved V genes, and the rest is unexplained. The V and J calls and clone size come from that table; D and trimming were worked out from the DNA. The table for this sample lists 90,000 to 130,000 clones; approximately 90% of them were counted only once. Roughly 3.2% of the sample is held by the ten biggest clonotypes.

Points the paper makes about the study in general: Participants were mostly white British and included more females than males, and it was suggested by the authors that clonal diversity may have been underestimated. Conclusions about previously exposed vaccinees are limited, since just 5 or 6 AZD1222 recipients were seropositive for SARS-CoV-2 at baseline. Epitopes outside the regions mutated in the B.1.351 and B.1.1.7 variants were reportedly recognized by nearly half of the unique spike-specific TCRs. CD4 TCRs associated with the vaccine covered the entire spike protein, and the dominant responses were in regions 160-218 and 743-854. After two AZD1222 doses, spike-specific TCR breadth and depth were significantly higher than at day 0 and than in MenACWY recipients. Because no day 14 peak-response samples were available, repertoires were characterized only after the peak T cell response. The 56-69-year group was small, and its depth increase did not reach significance, likely because of low power.

The input for sequencing was peripheral blood, taken on day 0 of MenACWY control vaccination. This TCR derives from an adult in good health. In this chain, TRBV3-1 (or the pseudogene TRBV3-2) is recombined with TRBJ2-2; no D segment can be confidently identified. The CDR3 reads as follows: CASSQGSGYTGELFF. In nucleotides, the sequence is TGTGCCAGCAGCCAAGGGTCCGGGTACACCGGGGAGCTGTTTTTT.